A selection of T cell receptor beta chains follows, all from one sample in a study of immune heterogeneity within non-small cell lung tumors. TCRdb independently ran MiXCR on the multiplex PCR reads; one entry per CDR3 protein. The sample has about 3,400 distinct CDR3 sequences, about a third seen once. The sample comprised lung tumor tissue. The receptor source for this set is a man aged 70-80 years with non-small cell lung cancer. CDR3s include the opening cysteine and the closing phenylalanine or tryptophan. A D gene is named only where the DNA matches it firmly. The size of a clone is reported for some rows only, either as once, few or many, or as a class for expanded clones.

cdr3_nt cdr3_aa d_call v_call clone_size j_call
TGTGCCAGCACTGAAAACAGGGCCGGTGGAAACACCATATATTTT CASTENRAGGNTIYF NA TRBV2 few TRBJ1-3
TGTGCCAGCAGTTCCGACAGAAATAGCGAAAAGGGGGATACGCAGTATTTT CASSSDRNSEKGDTQYF NA TRBV28 NA TRBJ2-3
TGTGCCAGCAGCGACCGCACCGGGGAGCTGTTTTTT CASSDRTGELFF NA TRBV6-1 medium-sized TRBJ2-2
TGTGCCAGCAACCGGCGGGAGGGCTACAATGAGCAGTTCTTC CASNRREGYNEQFF TRBD2 TRBV11-1 few TRBJ2-1
TGTGCCAGCAGCTTATCCGGCAGGGCCTACGAGCAGTACTTC CASSLSGRAYEQYF NA TRBV11-2 NA TRBJ2-7
TGTGCCAGCAGTGGCGGAGGGACAGTAGGCGAGCAGTACTTC CASSGGGTVGEQYF NA TRBV28 few TRBJ2-7
TGTGCCTGGAGTGTTAGCCGGGACAGGGTATCTCCGGGCACCGGGGAGCTGTTTTTT CAWSVSRDRVSPGTGELFF TRBD1 TRBV30 few TRBJ2-2
TGTGCCAGCAGGGGGTCAGGGAGTGGACAGCCCCAGCATTTT CASRGSGSGQPQHF NA TRBV27 few TRBJ1-5
TGTGCCAGCAGCGTAGGGACTAGCGGCTACGAGCAGTACTTC CASSVGTSGYEQYF TRBD2 TRBV9 few TRBJ2-7
TGTGCCAGCAGCTTTTGGGGGGGACCCGACGAGCAGTACTTC CASSFWGGPDEQYF TRBD2 TRBV7-9 NA TRBJ2-7
TGTGCCATCAGTGAGTATAGGGGGAACACTGAAGCTTTCTTT CAISEYRGNTEAFF NA TRBV10-3 NA TRBJ1-1
TGTGCCAGCAGGGCCGACAGGGGCGGCTACGAGCAGTACTTC CASRADRGGYEQYF TRBD1 TRBV2 large TRBJ2-7
TGTGCCAGCAGCCGACCGGTTCTCTCTGGAAACACCATATATTTT CASSRPVLSGNTIYF NA TRBV28 few TRBJ1-3
TGTGCCAGCAGCCTGGGACTAGCGAACAACGAGCAGTACTTC CASSLGLANNEQYF TRBD2 TRBV7-2 large TRBJ2-7
TGTGCCAGCAGTTCTAGGGACCCGAACACTGAAGCTTTCTTT CASSSRDPNTEAFF NA TRBV6-1 few TRBJ1-1